The clone carrying this TCR beta chain has a single count. These data are taken from a study of blood T cell repertoires in COVID-19. Overall study: In each case, the material was cDNA or gDNA derived from T cells, B-cell-depleted T cells, or PBMCs.

Original data processing: Counts of nucleated cells, estimated from reference gene primer amplification, were obtained. Profiling relied on immunoSEQ multiplex PCR, and the TCRdb table lists in-frame clones only, not all of them. From that table come the V and J calls and clone size; the DNA was used to work out D and trimming. The sample carries more than 250,000 clones, more than 75% recorded once. Participant-given clinical history determined each cohort assignment. The sequence was obtained from a woman aged 18-30 years who had recovered from COVID-19. The source material was PBMCs or T cells enriched from blood (not recorded which).

CDR3 amino acids: CASSEYGQGVDGYTF. The DNA of the CDR3 is TGTGCCAGCAGTGAATATGGGCAGGGTGTCGATGGCTACACCTTC. The chain uses TRBV25-1 and TRBJ1-2; TRBD1 is a possible D gene (5 bases). V dropped 0 bases and J dropped 6 bases, with 14 bases sitting between them. CDR1 and CDR2 (germline): MGHDK, SYGVNS. The CDR3 totals 15 residues.